This T cell receptor beta chain was sequenced in a study of shared clonotypes between healthy human individuals. Notes on the study in general: Naive CD4 clonotypes were shared across a handful of donors at 5% to 6%.

A note on this clone: Its target is unknown.

Germline CDR1 and CDR2: MDHEN and SYDVKM. The V end was cut by 7 bases, the J end by 11 bases, with 14 bases between. The CDR3 is made up of 12 amino acids. Genomic DNA of each subset was evenly split across several immunoSEQ plates. Authors' data handling: Without quality scores, immunoSEQ junctional reads could not be filtered like full-length reads. The table came from immunoSEQ multiplex PCR; TCRdb's copy has only in-frame clones and leaves some out. V and J calls plus clone size are reproduced from that table; the DNA served to infer D and trimming. The table has about 1.1 million clones, around 78% seen once; the top ten hold under 0.8%.

The chain joins TRBV28 to TRBJ1-4; a weak D match, TRBD1 (5 bases). Source material: memory CD4+ T cells from PBMCs. The subset is: CD45RA-negative fraction. This TCR came from a man between 18 and 29 years old in good health. Some clones in this sample may be carry-over from other donors' samples. CDR3 amino acids: CASIGPGGKLFF. The DNA of the CDR3 is TGTGCCAGCATAGGACCGGGGGGGAAACTGTTTTTT.